This TCR beta chain stems from a study of Ad26.COV2.S vaccination and SARS-CoV-2 variants. The protocol was immunoSEQ multiplex PCR, while the TCRdb copy is restricted to in-frame clones and leaves out a portion. The sample records tens of thousands of clones, roughly 84% being singletons. The receptor's source is a human donor who had recovered from COVID-19. Sequencing was performed on peripheral blood, taken after recovery from COVID-19.

The CDR3 nucleotides read TGTGCCAGCAGCTCTCCCGGGGGCCGAGGGACAGGCGGCAACTCTAACTATGGCTACACCTTC. Translation: CASSSPGGRGTGGNSNYGYTF. V and J are TRBV6-6 and TRBJ1-2; 8 bases fit TRBD1. Germline CDR1 reads MNHNY; CDR2 reads SVGAGI (reference sequence). After removal of 6 bases from V and 0 bases from J, the junction contained 24 bases not matched to a gene. CDR3 length equals 21 residues.